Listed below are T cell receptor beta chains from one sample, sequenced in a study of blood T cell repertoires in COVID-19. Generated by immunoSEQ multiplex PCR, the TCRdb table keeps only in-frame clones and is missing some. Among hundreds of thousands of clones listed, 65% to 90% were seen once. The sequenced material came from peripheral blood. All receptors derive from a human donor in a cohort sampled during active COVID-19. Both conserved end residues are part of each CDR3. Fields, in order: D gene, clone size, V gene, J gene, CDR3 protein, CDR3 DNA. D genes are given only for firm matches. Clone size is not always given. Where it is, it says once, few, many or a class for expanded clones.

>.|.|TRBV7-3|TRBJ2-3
CASSLLSLALASTDTQYF
TGTGCCAGCAGCTTACTCTCCCTAGCTTTAGCTAGCACAGATACGCAGTATTTT
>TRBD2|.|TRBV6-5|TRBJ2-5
CASTGLAGEETQYF
TGTGCCAGCACCGGACTAGCGGGGGAGGAGACCCAGTACTTC
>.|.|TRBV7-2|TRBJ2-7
CASSLESQIYEQYF
TGTGCCAGCAGCTTAGAATCACAGATTTACGAGCAGTACTTC
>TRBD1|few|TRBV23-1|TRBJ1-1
CASSQTGTGGWNTEAFF
TGCGCCAGCAGTCAGACCGGGACAGGGGGATGGAACACTGAAGCTTTCTTT
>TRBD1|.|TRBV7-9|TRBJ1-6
CASINGQGANNSPLHF
TGTGCCAGCATCAACGGACAGGGGGCAAACAATTCACCCCTCCACTTT
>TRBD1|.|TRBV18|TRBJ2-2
CASSSGTETNTGELFF
TGTGCCAGCTCGTCCGGGACAGAGACGAACACCGGGGAGCTGTTTTTT
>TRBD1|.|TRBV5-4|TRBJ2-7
CASSTQDRSSYEQYF
TGTGCCAGCAGCACCCAGGACAGGAGCTCCTACGAGCAGTACTTC
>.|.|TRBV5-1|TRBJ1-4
CASSFGGANEKLFF
TGCGCCAGCAGCTTTGGGGGGGCTAATGAAAAACTGTTTTTT
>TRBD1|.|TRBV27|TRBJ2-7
CASSLTGTGGSEQYF
TGTGCCAGCAGCCTAACTGGGACAGGGGGAAGCGAGCAGTACTTC
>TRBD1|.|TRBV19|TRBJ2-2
CASSINSETGFAGELFF
TGTGCCAGTAGTATTAATAGCGAGACAGGGTTTGCCGGGGAGCTGTTTTTT
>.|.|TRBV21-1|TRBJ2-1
CASGTNLLANGYNEQFF
TGTGCCAGCGGCACAAACCTGCTAGCGAATGGATACAATGAGCAGTTCTTC
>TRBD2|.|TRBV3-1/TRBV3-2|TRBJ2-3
CASRDLAAAPSLYF
TGTGCCAGCAGGGACCTAGCGGCGGCGCCTTCATTGTATTTT
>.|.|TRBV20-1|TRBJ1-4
CSAGGGKLFF
TGCAGTGCGGGGGGGGGAAAACTGTTTTTT
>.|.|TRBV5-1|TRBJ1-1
CASSLDSLNTEAFF
TGCGCCAGCAGCTTGGACAGCCTGAACACTGAAGCTTTCTTT
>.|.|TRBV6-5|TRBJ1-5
CASSYWGHDSNQPQHF
TGTGCCAGCAGTTACTGGGGACACGATAGCAATCAGCCCCAGCATTTT
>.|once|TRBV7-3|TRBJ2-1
CASSLITGEQFF
TGTGCCAGCAGCTTAATTACCGGGGAGCAGTTCTTC
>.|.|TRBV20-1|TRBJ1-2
CSARISYGYTF
TGCAGTGCCAGGATTAGCTATGGCTACACCTTC
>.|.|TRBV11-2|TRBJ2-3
CASSPRLTDTQYF
TGTGCCAGCAGCCCACGACTTACAGATACGCAGTATTTT
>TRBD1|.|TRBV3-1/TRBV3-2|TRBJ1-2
CASSRGQGFYGYTF
TGTGCCAGCAGCCGCGGACAGGGCTTCTATGGCTACACCTTC
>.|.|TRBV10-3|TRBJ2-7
CAISEDRAYEQYF
TGTGCCATCAGTGAGGACCGGGCCTACGAGCAGTACTTC